Below, 25 T cell receptor beta chains from the same sample are listed, as sequenced in a study of T-cell reconstitution after alpha-beta-depleted transplantation in children (TCRdb year 2016). The library was produced with PCR. For sequencing, an Illumina HiSeq 2500 was employed. TCR libraries were prepared with molecular barcoding, using unique molecular identifiers to normalize TCRbeta repertoire quantification. TCRdb's own reprocessing of the public reads used fastp at Q25 and MiXCR and kept productive beta chains. Duplicate CDR3 protein sequences are folded into a single record with the most common DNA and genes. The sample table contains 450,000 to 600,000 distinct CDR3 sequences; only one count was recorded for 32% of them. In total, the top ten clones hold 2.4% of the sample. Sample: PBMCs from the stem cell graft donor, taken from the stem cell graft. The origin of the receptors is a human donor who donated a stem cell graft to a child with aplastic anemia.

This chain uses TRBV6-2 or TRBV6-3 with TRBJ2-2; no definite D call. Between the trimmed V and J ends, which lost 8 bases and 5 bases, there was a span of 9 bases. This CDR3 is 12 amino acids long. Per the germline V gene, CDR1 is MNHEY and CDR2 is SVGEGT. The CDR3 DNA follows: TGTGCCAGCGGTTGGAGAACCGGGGAGCTGTTTTTT. Its protein product is CASGWRTGELFF.

This chain joins TRBV19 and TRBJ2-6; unclear D gene. Trimming cost V 4 bases and J 2 bases, with 9 bases left between them. The CDR3 is 15 amino acids. From germline, CDR1 is LNHDA and CDR2 SQIVND (reference sequence). Here the CDR3 DNA reads TGTGCCAGTAGTACAAGCGAAGCTGGGGCCAACGTCCTGACTTTC. Translating gives CASSTSEAGANVLTF.

The V call is TRBV29-1, the J call TRBJ2-1; TRBD2 aligns across 7 bases. The CDR3 has 15 amino acids. Per germline, CDR1 SQVTM and CDR2 ANQGSEA. V gave up 6 bases and J gave up 7 bases; unmatched junction bases: 15. The CDR3 is CSVGRSGTGGNEQFF. The CDR3 bases are TGCAGCGTGGGGAGGAGCGGGACGGGTGGGAATGAGCAGTTCTTC.

This clonotype was found a few times. In DNA, the CDR3 is TGTGCCAGCAGTGGGACAGTGGGAGGCTACACCTTC. Translated, it gives CASSGTVGGYTF. V usage is TRBV27 and J usage is TRBJ1-2, with TRBD1 matching 7 bases. This CDR3 is built from 12 residues. Germline trimming cut 5 bases from V and 8 bases from J; bases unmatched to any gene: 5. Germline V gene data show CDR1 as MNHEY and CDR2 as SMNVEV (reference sequence).

The CDR3 coding sequence is TGCAGTGCTAGAGACAACTACAATGAGCAGTTCTTC. Translating it yields CSARDNYNEQFF. V usage is TRBV20-1 and J usage is TRBJ2-1; unclear D gene. The germline V gene encodes CDR1 DFQATT and CDR2 SNEGSKA (reference sequence). The V end was cut by 0 bases, the J end by 3 bases, with 3 bases between. CDR3 length equals 12 residues.

The rearrangement uses TRBV28 and TRBJ2-3, with D tentatively TRBD2 (6 bases). Looked up from germline, CDR1 is MDHEN and CDR2 is SYDVKM. V gave up 3 bases and J gave up 0 bases, with 13 bases separating them. This CDR3 region has 16 residues. The chain's CDR3 is CASSFSPSVSTDTQYF. The DNA for the CDR3 is TGTGCCAGCAGTTTCTCTCCTAGCGTTAGCACAGATACGCAGTATTTT.

A few counts support this clonotype. The chain carries TRBV27 and TRBJ1-4; the D is unclear. The germline gives CDR1 MNHEY, CDR2 SMNVEV (reference sequence). The V and J ends lost 6 bases and 3 bases respectively, with 14 bases between them. This CDR3 comprises 15 residues. The CDR3 loop is CASSTTRLANEKLFF. As DNA, the CDR3 is TGTGCCAGCAGCACGACTCGATTAGCTAATGAAAAACTGTTTTTT. Drawing the rest from reference TRBV27 and TRBJ1-4, the complete variable domain is EAQVTQNPRYLITVTGKKLTVTCSQNMNHEYMSWYRQDPGLGLRQIYYSMNVEVTDKGDVPEGYKVSRKEKRNFPLILESPSPNQTSLYFCASSTTRLANEKLFFGSGTQLSVL.

This clonotype was counted between two and nine times. The J gene is TRBJ2-1, the V gene TRBV6-6; D call uncertain. The CDR3 length is 13 residues. Trimming stripped 0 bases from V and 4 bases from J, with 4 bases between. The germline gives CDR1 MNHNY, CDR2 SVGAGI (reference sequence). CDR3 residues: CASSYSRYNEQFF. The CDR3 DNA is TGTGCCAGCAGTTACTCCAGGTACAATGAGCAGTTCTTC.

This clonotype was seen a handful of times. The chain joins TRBV4-3 to TRBJ2-1, with 10 bases matching TRBD2. J lost 9 bases, V lost 0 bases, and 8 bases had no gene match. Germline loops: CDR1 LGHNA, CDR2 YSLEER. The CDR3 contains 16 residues. The CDR3 sequence is CASSQDGLAGASEQFF. The CDR3, as DNA: TGCGCCAGCAGCCAAGATGGTCTAGCGGGAGCATCTGAGCAGTTCTTC.

This clonotype was seen repeatedly, ten times or more. The chain joins TRBV7-6 to TRBJ2-1, with 7 bases fitting TRBD1. Germline V gives CDR1 SGHVS, CDR2 FNYEAQ. The trim removed 6 bases at V and 4 bases at J, leaving 6 bases unmatched. The CDR3 is 14 amino acids. This CDR3 reads CASSPGTDYNEQFF. CDR3 nucleotides: TGTGCCAGCAGTCCCGGGACAGATTACAATGAGCAGTTCTTC.

CDR3 region: CAISEPDRGNYYGYTF. The CDR3 region has the DNA TGTGCCATCAGTGAGCCGGACAGGGGGAACTACTATGGCTACACCTTC. The rearrangement links TRBV10-3 to TRBJ1-2; 10 bases fit TRBD1. This CDR3 is 16 amino acids long. J lost 3 bases, V lost 2 bases, and 6 bases had no gene match. CDR1 and CDR2 from the germline V gene are ENHRY and SYGVKD.

This clonotype was recorded a few times. The V and J genes are TRBV29-1 and TRBJ2-5; the match to TRBD1 covers 7 bases. Germline V gene data show CDR1 as SQVTM and CDR2 as ANQGSEA. This CDR3 spans 14 amino acids. V shed 5 bases and J 5 bases; nucleotides not matched to a gene: 11. CDR3 DNA: TGCAGCGTTACTCAGACAGGGCAGGGGGAGACCCAGTACTTC. This translates into CSVTQTGQGETQYF. Together with reference TRBV29-1 and TRBJ2-5, the CDR3 gives the full variable domain: SAVISQKPSRDICQRGTSLTIQCQVDSQVTMMFWYRQQPGQSLTLIATANQGSEATYESGFVIDKFPISRPNLTFSTLTVSNMSPEDSSIYLCSVTQTGQGETQYFGPGTRLLVL.

V and J are TRBV27 and TRBJ2-1; D is undetermined. CDR1 and CDR2 from the germline V gene are MNHEY and SMNVEV (reference sequence). The CDR3 runs to 14 residues. Trimming cost V 0 bases and J 6 bases, with 9 bases left between them. The CDR3, as DNA: TGTGCCAGCAGTTTATCAGGCCCGGGCAATGAGCAGTTCTTC. This translates into CASSLSGPGNEQFF.

This clonotype turned up a few times. The V and J genes are TRBV29-1 and TRBJ2-1; 9 bases map to TRBD2. The CDR3 spans 13 residues. Germline V gene sequence: CDR1 SQVTM, CDR2 ANQGSEA. The trim removed 8 bases at V and 0 bases at J, leaving 2 bases unmatched. The CDR3 region has the DNA TGCAGCCTTAGCGGGGGCTCCTACAATGAGCAGTTCTTC. Its translation is CSLSGGSYNEQFF.

The genes are TRBV11-2 and TRBJ1-4; D not resolved. This CDR3 comprises 16 residues. From germline, CDR1 is SGHAT and CDR2 FQNNGV. Trimming pared 3 bases from V and 0 bases from J, leaving 11 bases between. CDR3: CASSFGGRATNEKLFF. DNA of the CDR3: TGTGCCAGCAGCTTTGGCGGGCGAGCAACTAATGAAAAACTGTTTTTT.

The genes are TRBV12-3 or TRBV12-4 and TRBJ2-5, with 9 bases aligning to TRBD1. The CDR3 consists of 18 residues. Unmatched junction bases numbered 15, after V lost 5 bases and J lost 2 bases. As DNA, the CDR3 is TGTGCCAGCAGTGCACTATTAGAAAGACAGGGGGGGCAAGAGACCCAGTACTTC. It translates to CASSALLERQGGQETQYF.

The rearrangement links TRBV28 to TRBJ1-5; D call uncertain. Trimming took 4 bases from V and 2 from J, leaving 15 bases between them. This CDR3 region has 16 residues. Germline CDR1 is MDHEN and CDR2 is SYDVKM. The CDR3 loop reads CASSSATFDRNQPQHF. The CDR3 DNA sequence: TGTGCCAGCAGTTCAGCTACGTTCGACCGCAATCAGCCCCAGCATTTT.

The chain links TRBV7-2 to TRBJ2-1; TRBD1 matches at 8 bases. This CDR3 contains 16 residues. Germline-derived CDR1 and CDR2 are SGHTA and FQGNSA. After removal of 1 base from V and 4 bases from J, the junction contained 6 bases not matched to a gene. For the CDR3, the DNA is TGTGCCAGCAGCTTAGAAGGGACAGGACGATACAATGAGCAGTTCTTC. Translating it yields CASSLEGTGRYNEQFF.

This clonotype was observed a few times. V is TRBV4-2 and J is TRBJ1-4, with D maybe TRBD1 (5 bases). Germline V gene lookup returns CDR1 LGHNA and CDR2 YNFKEQ. Trimming stripped 0 bases from V and 0 bases from J, with 8 bases between. The CDR3 runs 16 residues. The CDR3 coding sequence is TGTGCCAGCAGCCAAGATCCGACAGCAACTAATGAAAAACTGTTTTTT. Protein: CASSQDPTATNEKLFF.

This clonotype was detected a few times. The DNA of the CDR3 is TGTGCCAGTAGTATCAGAGGACTAGCGGCCACAGATACGCAGTATTTT. This gives the protein CASSIRGLAATDTQYF. This sequence joins TRBV19 and TRBJ2-3; TRBD2 aligns across 10 bases. Trimming at V came to 3 bases and at J to 2 bases, leaving 5 bases not matched to a gene. Germline CDR1 is LNHDA and CDR2 is SQIVND (reference sequence). This CDR3 has 16 residues.

The table lists this clonotype with a few counts. V usage is TRBV5-1 and J usage is TRBJ2-2; no firm D call. The V end lost 2 bases, the J end lost 1 base, and 12 bases lay between the germline ends. The CDR3 contains 16 residues. Per the germline V gene, CDR1 is SGHRS and CDR2 is YFSETQ. The CDR3 protein is CASSFGNSGNTGELFF. CDR3 bases: TGCGCCAGCAGCTTTGGCAATTCGGGGAACACCGGGGAGCTGTTTTTT.

The chain links TRBV6-5 to TRBJ1-4; tentatively, D is TRBD1 (5 bases). In germline, CDR1 is MNHEY, CDR2 SVGAGI. With 4 bases removed from V and 12 bases from J, the gap between germline ends came to 15 bases. The length of the CDR3 is 13 residues. DNA of the CDR3: TGTGCCAGCAGTTCGACGGTGGGGGGAGAACTGTTTTTT. Protein product: CASSSTVGGELFF.

The sample holds many counts of this clonotype. The chain couples TRBV7-6 to TRBJ2-7; 10 positions agree with TRBD2. The CDR3 runs 15 residues. Germline V CDR1 and CDR2: SGHVS, FNYEAQ. The junction had 6 bases not matched to a gene; V was cut back by 2 bases and J by 5 bases. This CDR3 is CASSLFSGRIDEQYF. CDR3 DNA sequence: TGTGCCAGCAGCTTATTTAGCGGGAGGATCGACGAGCAGTACTTC.

This sequence joins TRBV19 and TRBJ2-2; the D is unclear. Germline V gene lookup returns CDR1 LNHDA and CDR2 SQIVND (reference sequence). The CDR3 totals 13 residues. V dropped 6 bases and J dropped 6 bases, with 11 bases sitting between them. The CDR3 protein is CASSAPGPGELFF. In nucleotides, the CDR3 is TGTGCCAGTAGCGCCCCGGGTCCCGGGGAGCTGTTTTTT.

The sample holds one count of this clonotype. The V and J genes are TRBV7-9 and TRBJ2-3; 12 bases are shared with TRBD1. The junction had 10 bases not matched to a gene; V was cut back by 6 bases and J by 6 bases. This CDR3 contains 16 residues. Germline assignment: CDR1 SEHNR and CDR2 FQNEAQ (reference sequence). CDR3 protein: CASSLSLGTGGDTQYF. The CDR3 nucleotides are TGTGCCAGCAGTCTCTCCCTCGGGACAGGGGGCGATACGCAGTATTTT.